Presented here are 27 T cell receptor beta chains from one specimen sequenced in a study of blood T cells in healthy people across ages. Together with a sample-barcoded 5' primer, a J-beta primer mix was included in a second PCR lasting about 7 to 11 cycles. A single record per CDR3 protein comes from TCRdb applying MiXCR to the 5' RACE reads. Of roughly 800,000 distinct CDR3 sequences listed, more than 20% were seen once; the top ten hold 9.4%. These same records also appear under a second study, on T cells of mothers and their children.

Sequencing was carried out using blood. Every receptor here comes from a boy between 5 and 17 years old in good health.

This clonotype was counted between two and nine times. The chain recombines TRBV7-8 with TRBJ2-4, with 9 bases identical to TRBD2. The V and J ends lost 1 base and 0 bases, in that order; junction bases with no gene match: 13. Looked up from germline, CDR1 is SGHVS and CDR2 is FQNEAQ. The CDR3 is made up of 20 amino acids. The CDR3 bases are TGTGCCAGCAGCTTAGAGTATGCTAGCGGGGTAAAACTAGCCAAAAACATTCAGTACTTC. It codes for CASSLEYASGVKLAKNIQYF.

The chain joins TRBV9 to TRBJ2-7; D is unclear. Germline V lookup: CDR1 SGDLS, CDR2 YYNGEE. V was shortened by 0 bases and J by 7 bases, with 14 bases between the two germline ends. This CDR3 region has 14 residues. The CDR3 DNA sequence: TGTGCCAGCAGCGTAGAGGACCCCGCAGGAGAGCAGTACTTC. It encodes CASSVEDPAGEQYF.

The rearrangement links TRBV5-1 to TRBJ1-3; TRBD1 matches 8 bases. The CDR3 runs to 15 residues. After removal of 0 bases from V and 4 bases from J, the junction contained 3 bases not matched to a gene. Germline values: CDR1 SGHRS, CDR2 YFSETQ. CDR3 coding DNA: TGCGCCAGCAGCTTGGAGGACAGGGACGGAAACACCATATATTTT. This gives the protein CASSLEDRDGNTIYF.

The chain employs TRBV28 and TRBJ2-2; 7 bases align to TRBD1. CDR1 and CDR2 from the germline V gene are MDHEN and SYDVKM. CDR3 length: 18 amino acids. Trimming removed 6 bases from V and 2 bases from J; junction bases left unmatched: 15. CDR3 in DNA: TGTGCCAGCAGCCCCATCATTGGGACAGAGAGAAACACCGGGGAGCTGTTTTTT. Translating it yields CASSPIIGTERNTGELFF.

This rearrangement joins TRBV4-3 to TRBJ2-5; D might be TRBD1 (6 bases). The J call may be faulty, since TRBJ2-1 better matches the DNA end. Germline values: CDR1 LGHNA, CDR2 YSLEER. This CDR3 is built from 16 residues. CDR3 bases: TGCGCCAGCAGCCAAGATCGGAACAGGGAGATGGGTGAGCAGTTCTTC. Translation: CASSQDRNREMGEQFF.

The V and J genes are TRBV11-2 and TRBJ2-7; 9 bases line up with TRBD2. The CDR3 is made up of 17 amino acids. The V segment lost 0 bases and the J segment 6 bases; nucleotides outside the gene matches: 12. The germline gives CDR1 SGHAT, CDR2 FQNNGV. For the CDR3, the DNA is TGTGCCAGCAGCTTAGAATCCCCGGCTAGCGGGGTCTTCGAGCAGTACTTC. Its translation is CASSLESPASGVFEQYF.

This chain links TRBV2 with TRBJ2-7, with 8 bases matching TRBD1. Trimming cost V 7 bases and J 5 bases; bases outside gene matches: 7. CDR3 size: 13 residues. From germline, CDR1 is SNHLY and CDR2 FYNNEI. CDR3 sequence: CASTRTGSHEQYF. The CDR3 DNA reads as TGTGCCAGCACGAGGACAGGGTCGCACGAGCAGTACTTC. The whole variable domain, remainder taken from reference TRBV2 and TRBJ2-7, is EPEVTQTPSHQVTQMGQEVILRCVPISNHLYFYWYRQILGQKVEFLVSFYNNEISEKSEIFDDQFSVERPDGSNFTLKIRSTKLEDSAMYFCASTRTGSHEQYFGPGTRLTVT.

Only a few counts were recorded for this clonotype. The chain has TRBV13 and TRBJ2-7; TRBD1 matches 10 bases. The CDR3 is 16 residues long. J gave up 3 bases and V 1 base, and 6 bases lay outside the gene matches. Germline V gene data show CDR1 as PRHDT and CDR2 as FYEKMQ (reference sequence). The chain's CDR3 is CASSLDRGTGDYEQYF. In DNA form, the CDR3 reads TGTGCCAGCAGCTTAGATCGCGGGACAGGGGACTACGAGCAGTACTTC. Filled out from reference TRBV13 and TRBJ2-7, the complete variable domain reads AAGVIQSPRHLIKEKRETATLKCYPIPRHDTVYWYQQGPGQDPQFLISFYEKMQSDKGSIPDRFSAQQFSDYHSELNMSSLELGDSALYFCASSLDRGTGDYEQYFGPGTRLTVT.

The rearrangement joins TRBV20-1 to TRBJ2-5, with D maybe TRBD1 (6 bases). Trimming removed 3 bases at V and 5 bases at J, with 16 bases between. Germline CDR1 and CDR2: DFQATT and SNEGSKA (reference sequence). The CDR3 is 14 residues long. CDR3: CSASPPGRGETQYF. Here the CDR3 DNA reads TGCAGTGCTAGCCCCCCGGGCAGGGGCGAGACCCAGTACTTC.

This clonotype was picked up a small number of times. This chain joins TRBV20-1 and TRBJ2-7; possibly TRBD2 for D (5 bases). CDR1 is DFQATT and CDR2 is SNEGSKA in the germline V gene (reference sequence). Trimming took 3 bases from V and 6 from J, leaving 12 bases between them. CDR3 length: 12 residues. The chain's CDR3 is CSASGLSREQYF. In DNA form, the CDR3 reads TGCAGTGCTAGCGGACTTTCCCGCGAGCAGTACTTC.

This clonotype was seen more than once but under ten times. The rearrangement joins TRBV20-1 to TRBJ2-5, with D uncertain. Deletions cut 1 base from V and 5 bases from J, with 14 bases between. The length of the CDR3 is 14 residues. CDR1 DFQATT and CDR2 SNEGSKA come from the germline V gene (reference sequence). CDR3 nucleotides: TGCAGTGCTAGAGCCCTTCCGGATAGGGAGACCCAGTACTTC. This sequence encodes CSARALPDRETQYF.

The V gene is TRBV6-6, the J gene TRBJ1-1; no clear D. Trimming pared 7 bases from V and 5 bases from J, leaving 14 bases between. The CDR3 spans 13 residues. Per germline, CDR1 MNHNY and CDR2 SVGAGI (reference sequence). Written as DNA, the CDR3 is TGTGCCAGCACCCTCACCCTGAGGACTGAAGCTTTCTTT. Translated: CASTLTLRTEAFF.

Here the CDR3 DNA reads TGTGCCAGCACCCAGGTGGGGGACAGGGGACGCAATGAGCAGTTCTTC. Amino acids: CASTQVGDRGRNEQFF. The chain employs TRBV7-8 and TRBJ2-1; TRBD1 matches 10 bases. Germline V gene data show CDR1 as SGHVS and CDR2 as FQNEAQ. The CDR3 runs 16 residues. V was pared by 7 bases and J by 6 bases, with 12 bases of the junction left unmatched.

This clonotype has ten or more counts. The chain couples TRBV5-1 to TRBJ2-2; tentatively, D is TRBD1 or TRBD2 (5 bases each). The germline gives CDR1 SGHRS, CDR2 YFSETQ. The CDR3 totals 15 residues. Trimming took off 1 base at V and 7 bases at J, with 14 bases between the two ends. The CDR3 DNA reads TGCGCCAGCAGCTTGAAAGGGGCGGAGGTCGGGGAGCTGTTTTTT. Residues: CASSLKGAEVGELFF.

The chain joins TRBV13 to TRBJ2-3, with 8 bases fitting TRBD1. CDR3 length: 19 amino acids. V shed 7 bases and J 1 base; nucleotides not matched to a gene: 19. Germline CDR1 reads PRHDT; CDR2 reads FYEKMQ (reference sequence). CDR3 nucleotide sequence: TGTGCCAGCACTGAAATTGGGGACAGGAGTTTGAGGGGCACAGATACGCAGTATTTT. Protein: CASTEIGDRSLRGTDTQYF.

The chain has TRBV7-2 and TRBJ2-7, with D maybe TRBD1 (5 bases). The CDR3 has 15 amino acids. Germline CDR1 SGHTA, CDR2 FQGNSA. Trimming cost V 1 base and J 2 bases, with 12 bases left between them. CDR3 bases: TGTGCCAGCAGCTTAGACGACAGCCAAGCCTACGAGCAGTACTTC. Amino acid sequence: CASSLDDSQAYEQYF.

Turning to this clonotype: This sequence may be a read error, since a much larger clone differs from it by one base. CDR3 sequence (DNA): TGTGCCAGCAGCTACAGGGACCACGAGCAGTACTTC. Encoded protein: CASSYRDHEQYF. The V and J genes are TRBV7-9 and TRBJ2-7, with TRBD1 as a possible D gene (6 bases). Per the germline V gene, CDR1 is SEHNR and CDR2 is FQNEAQ (reference sequence). Trimming removed 4 bases at V and 5 bases at J, with 9 bases between. The CDR3 is 12 amino acids.

The chain carries TRBV20-1 and TRBJ2-5; D gene uncertain. The assigned J gene may be wrong: the sequence end matches TRBJ2-7 better. The CDR3 is made up of 14 amino acids. CDR1 and CDR2 (germline): DFQATT, SNEGSKA (reference sequence). The CDR3 region has the DNA TGCAGTGCTAGAGATAAGGGTTCCCTCTACGAGCAGTACTTC. Its protein is CSARDKGSLYEQYF.

The rearrangement joins TRBV7-9 to TRBJ2-1; possibly TRBD1 or TRBD2 for D (6 bases each). V was clipped by 5 bases and J by 15 bases, with 26 bases between them. This CDR3 is 15 amino acids long. Germline loops: CDR1 SEHNR, CDR2 FQNEAQ (reference sequence). The CDR3 loop is CASSPWRGPEGGWFF. The CDR3, as DNA: TGTGCCAGCAGCCCCTGGCGAGGCCCCGAGGGGGGTTGGTTCTTC.

V and J are TRBV27 and TRBJ2-5; 11 nucleotides line up with TRBD2. J was trimmed by 7 bases and V by 5 bases; bases with no gene match: 21. The CDR3 sequence is 19 residues long. Per the germline V gene, CDR1 is MNHEY and CDR2 is SMNVEV (reference sequence). CDR3 nucleotides: TGTGCCAGCAGTCAATCCGGGACACGGGGACTAGCGGTCCTGGGGACCCAGTACTTC. It specifies CASSQSGTRGLAVLGTQYF.

The genes are TRBV6-1 and TRBJ2-5; the D gene is possibly TRBD1 (6 bases). The CDR3 runs 17 residues. V gave up 2 bases and J gave up 2 bases, with 18 bases separating them. The germline CDR1 and CDR2 sequences are MNHNS and SASEGT. CDR3 in amino acids: CASSELRTADNQETQYF. The CDR3 bases are TGTGCCAGCAGTGAATTGAGGACAGCGGATAATCAAGAGACCCAGTACTTC.

The chain recombines TRBV20-1 with TRBJ2-5, with D unresolved. The CDR3 consists of 15 residues. CDR1 is DFQATT and CDR2 is SNEGSKA in the germline V gene (reference sequence). The CDR3 bases are TGCAGAGTACGTGGCCCCCTGGGGTTGCAGGAGACCCAGTACTTC. This sequence encodes CRVRGPLGLQETQYF.

As regards this clonotype: One junction end does not reproduce the germline sequence, and a read error may be involved. This chain joins TRBV24-1 and TRBJ2-3, with unresolved D. From germline, CDR1 is KGHDR and CDR2 SFDVKD. The CDR3 is made up of 16 amino acids. The DNA for the CDR3 is TGTGCCGCCAGTGAAGGCAAGTCCGCCTTGTGGGATACGCAGTATTTT. As protein: CAASEGKSALWDTQYF.

The genes are TRBV11-2 and TRBJ2-5; TRBD2 matches 7 bases. The DNA end lines up better with TRBJ2-7; the J call may be wrong. The CDR3 contains 16 residues. Germline CDR1 SGHAT, CDR2 FQNNGV. The CDR3 reads CASSLEWREMSYEQYF. In DNA form, the CDR3 reads TGTGCCAGCAGCTTAGAATGGCGGGAGATGTCCTACGAGCAGTACTTC.

V and J are TRBV24-1 and TRBJ2-2; D is uncertain. CDR3 size: 16 residues. V lost 3 bases to trimming and J lost 3 bases, with 13 bases between them. Per the germline V gene, CDR1 is KGHDR and CDR2 is SFDVKD. Here the CDR3 reads CATSDPNQIHTGELFF. In DNA, the CDR3 is TGTGCCACCAGTGATCCCAACCAAATCCACACCGGGGAGCTGTTTTTT.

The chain links TRBV5-4 to TRBJ2-5; D is unresolved. V lost 4 bases and J lost 11, with 15 bases in between. Germline CDR1 reads SGHNT; CDR2 reads YYREEE (reference sequence). The CDR3 totals 12 residues. CDR3: CASSPKDRRQYF. In DNA, the CDR3 is TGTGCCAGCAGCCCCAAGGACCGGCGGCAGTACTTC.

This clonotype was detected a few times. The chain couples TRBV7-8 to TRBJ2-3; 10 bases are shared with TRBD1. This CDR3 is built from 16 residues. Looked up from germline, CDR1 is SGHVS and CDR2 is FQNEAQ. V gave up 5 bases and J gave up 0 bases; unmatched junction bases: 5. The DNA of the CDR3 is TGTGCCAGCAGCATGGGGACAGGGGAAAGCACAGATACGCAGTATTTT. Translated, it gives CASSMGTGESTDTQYF.